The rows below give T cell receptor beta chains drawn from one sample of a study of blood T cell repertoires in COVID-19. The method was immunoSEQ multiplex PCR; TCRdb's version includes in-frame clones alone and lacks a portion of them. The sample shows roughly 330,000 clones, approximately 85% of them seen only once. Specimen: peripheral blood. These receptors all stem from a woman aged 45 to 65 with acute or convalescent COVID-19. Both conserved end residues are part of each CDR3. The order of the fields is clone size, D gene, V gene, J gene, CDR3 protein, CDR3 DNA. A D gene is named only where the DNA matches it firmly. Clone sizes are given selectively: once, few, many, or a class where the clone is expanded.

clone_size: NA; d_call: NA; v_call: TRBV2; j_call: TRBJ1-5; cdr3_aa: CASSPPAAIRGQPQHF; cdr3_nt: TGTGCCAGCAGCCCCCCGGCCGCGATTAGGGGCCAGCCCCAGCATTTT
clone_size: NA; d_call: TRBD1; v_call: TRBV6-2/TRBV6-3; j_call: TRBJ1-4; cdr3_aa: CASSYSDREGEKLFF; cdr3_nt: TGTGCCAGCAGTTACTCGGACAGGGAAGGAGAAAAACTGTTTTTT
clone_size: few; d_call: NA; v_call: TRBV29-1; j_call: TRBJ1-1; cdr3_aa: CSVHSWNGEAFF; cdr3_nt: TGCAGCGTTCATAGCTGGAACGGTGAAGCTTTCTTT
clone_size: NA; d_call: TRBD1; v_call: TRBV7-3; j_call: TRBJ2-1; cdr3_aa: CASSLGDREYNEQFF; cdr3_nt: TGTGCCAGCAGCTTAGGGGACAGGGAATACAATGAGCAGTTCTTC
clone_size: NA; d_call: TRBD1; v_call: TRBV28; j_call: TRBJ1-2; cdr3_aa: CASSLRDRGQANYGYTF; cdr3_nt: TGTGCCAGCAGTCTCAGGGACAGGGGGCAGGCTAACTATGGCTACACCTTC
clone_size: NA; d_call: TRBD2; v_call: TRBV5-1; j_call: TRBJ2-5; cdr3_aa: CASSEVAGRQETQYF; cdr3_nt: TGCGCCAGCAGCGAGGTAGCGGGAAGACAAGAGACCCAGTACTTC
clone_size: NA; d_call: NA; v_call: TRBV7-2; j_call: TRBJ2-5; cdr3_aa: CASSLRRETQYF; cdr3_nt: TGTGCCAGCAGCTTAAGGAGAGAGACCCAGTACTTC
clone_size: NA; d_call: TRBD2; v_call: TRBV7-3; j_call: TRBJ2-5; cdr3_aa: CASSLNTGGTQYF; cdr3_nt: TGTGCCAGCAGCTTAAACACGGGGGGGACCCAGTACTTC
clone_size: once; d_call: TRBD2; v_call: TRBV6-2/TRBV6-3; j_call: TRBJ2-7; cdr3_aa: CASSTASSGTSGRAFHEQYF; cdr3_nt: TGTGCCAGCAGTACGGCCTCATCCGGGACTAGCGGGAGGGCCTTCCACGAGCAGTACTTC
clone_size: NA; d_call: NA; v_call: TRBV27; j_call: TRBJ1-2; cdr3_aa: CASSTNRDDGYTF; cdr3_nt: TGTGCCAGCAGTACTAACAGGGATGATGGCTACACCTTC
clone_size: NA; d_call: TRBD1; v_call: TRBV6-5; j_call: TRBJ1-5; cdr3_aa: CASSYGQGNQPQHF; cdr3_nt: TGTGCCAGCAGTTACGGACAGGGCAATCAGCCCCAGCATTTT
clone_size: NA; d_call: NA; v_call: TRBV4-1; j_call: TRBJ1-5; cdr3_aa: CASSRGGGRGNQPQHF; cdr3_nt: TGCGCCAGCAGCCGGGGGGGCGGGCGAGGGAATCAGCCCCAGCATTTT
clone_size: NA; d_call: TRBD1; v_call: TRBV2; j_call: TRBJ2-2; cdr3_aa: CASSDTGGGNTGELFF; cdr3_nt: TGTGCCAGCAGTGACACAGGGGGCGGTAACACCGGGGAGCTGTTTTTT
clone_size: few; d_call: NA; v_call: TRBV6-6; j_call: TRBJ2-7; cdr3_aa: CASSPSQDYYSKYEQYF; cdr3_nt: TGTGCCAGCAGTCCGAGCCAAGACTACTACTCGAAGTACGAGCAGTACTTC
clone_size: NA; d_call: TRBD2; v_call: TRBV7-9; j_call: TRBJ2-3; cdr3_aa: CASDRGRVSTDTQYF; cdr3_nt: TGTGCCAGCGATCGCGGGAGGGTCTCCACAGATACGCAGTATTTT
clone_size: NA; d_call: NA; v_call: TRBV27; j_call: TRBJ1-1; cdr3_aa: CASSFVQNTEAFF; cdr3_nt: TGTGCCAGCAGTTTTGTACAGAACACTGAAGCTTTCTTT
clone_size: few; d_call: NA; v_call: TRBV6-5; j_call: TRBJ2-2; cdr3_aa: CAGQDRSAGELFF; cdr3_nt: TGTGCCGGCCAAGACAGGTCGGCCGGGGAGCTGTTTTTT
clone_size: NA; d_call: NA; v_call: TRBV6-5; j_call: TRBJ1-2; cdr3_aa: CASSYFLDSPYGYTF; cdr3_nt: TGTGCCAGCAGTTACTTCCTTGACAGCCCCTATGGCTACACCTTC
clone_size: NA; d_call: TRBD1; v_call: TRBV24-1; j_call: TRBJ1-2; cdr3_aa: CAAGTGDYGYTF; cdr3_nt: TGTGCCGCCGGTACAGGGGACTATGGCTACACCTTC
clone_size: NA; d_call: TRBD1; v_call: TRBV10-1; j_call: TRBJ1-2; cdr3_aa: CASTLGQGDGYTF; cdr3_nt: TGCGCCAGCACCCTGGGACAGGGGGACGGCTACACCTTC
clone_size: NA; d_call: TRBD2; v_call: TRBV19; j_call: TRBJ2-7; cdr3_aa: CASSPRDTGLAGVYEQYF; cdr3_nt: TGTGCCAGTTCACCCCGGGACACGGGACTAGCGGGAGTATACGAGCAGTACTTC
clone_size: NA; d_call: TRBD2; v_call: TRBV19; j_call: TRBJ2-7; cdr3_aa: CASSIDGLAGSHSYEQYF; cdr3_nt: TGTGCCAGTAGTATAGACGGGCTAGCGGGATCGCACTCCTACGAGCAGTACTTC
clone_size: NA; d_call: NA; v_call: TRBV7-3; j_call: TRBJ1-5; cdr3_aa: CASSLIRGGGNQPQHF; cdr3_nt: TGTGCCAGCAGCTTAATTCGGGGAGGGGGCAATCAGCCCCAGCATTTT
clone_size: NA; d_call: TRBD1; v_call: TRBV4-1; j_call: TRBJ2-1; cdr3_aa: CASSPRTGLYNEQFF; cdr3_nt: TGCGCCAGCAGCCCAAGGACAGGGCTTTACAATGAGCAGTTCTTC
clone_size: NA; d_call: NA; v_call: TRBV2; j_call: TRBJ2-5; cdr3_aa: CASIERLPPGETQYF; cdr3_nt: TGTGCCAGCATCGAACGGCTCCCACCAGGGGAGACCCAGTACTTC
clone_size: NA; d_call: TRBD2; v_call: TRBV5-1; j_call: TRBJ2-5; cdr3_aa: CASSIGGSGRALETQYF; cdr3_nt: TGCGCCAGCAGCATAGGAGGCAGCGGGAGGGCCCTAGAGACCCAGTACTTC
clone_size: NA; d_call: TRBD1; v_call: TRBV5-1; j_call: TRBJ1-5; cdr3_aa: CASSPTGQGVDQPQHF; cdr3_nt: TGCGCCAGCAGCCCTACGGGACAGGGGGTCGATCAGCCCCAGCATTTT
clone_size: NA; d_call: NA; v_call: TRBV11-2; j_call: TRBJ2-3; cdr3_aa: CASSLSRTSTDTQYF; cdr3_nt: TGTGCCAGCAGCTTATCCCGGACTAGCACAGATACGCAGTATTTT
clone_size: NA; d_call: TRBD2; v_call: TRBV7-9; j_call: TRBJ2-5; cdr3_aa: CASSWGLLETQYF; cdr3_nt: TGTGCCAGCAGCTGGGGACTATTAGAGACCCAGTACTTC
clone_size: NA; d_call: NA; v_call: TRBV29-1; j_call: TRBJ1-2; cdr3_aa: CSVEDTAGVYGYTF; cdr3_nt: TGCAGCGTTGAAGATACGGCAGGGGTATATGGCTACACCTTC
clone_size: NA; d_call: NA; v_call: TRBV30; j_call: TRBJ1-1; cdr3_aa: CAWSPGMGKWTEAFF; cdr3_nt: TGTGCCTGGAGCCCAGGGATGGGAAAATGGACTGAAGCTTTCTTT
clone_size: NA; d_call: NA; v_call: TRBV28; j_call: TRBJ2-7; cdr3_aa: CASSLSGRGYEQYF; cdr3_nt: TGTGCCAGCAGTCTAAGTGGGAGAGGCTACGAGCAGTACTTC
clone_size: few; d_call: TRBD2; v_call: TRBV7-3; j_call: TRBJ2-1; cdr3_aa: CASTLTPRASGSGNEQFF; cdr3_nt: TGTGCCAGCACTCTAACCCCCCGGGCTAGCGGGAGTGGTAATGAGCAGTTCTTC
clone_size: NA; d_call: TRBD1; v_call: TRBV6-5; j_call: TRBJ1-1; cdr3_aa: CASSYPQGGVRTEAFF; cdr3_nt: TGTGCCAGCAGTTACCCCCAGGGGGGTGTAAGGACTGAAGCTTTCTTT
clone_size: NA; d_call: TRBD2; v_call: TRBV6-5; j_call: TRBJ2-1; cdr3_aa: CASSYRTSQVHEQFF; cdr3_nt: TGTGCCAGCAGTTACCGGACTAGTCAAGTCCATGAGCAGTTCTTC
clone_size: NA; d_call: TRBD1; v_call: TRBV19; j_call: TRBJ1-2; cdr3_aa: CASGDRDRAYGYTF; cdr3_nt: TGTGCCAGTGGCGACCGGGACAGGGCGTATGGCTACACCTTC
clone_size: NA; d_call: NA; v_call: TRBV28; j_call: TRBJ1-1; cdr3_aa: CASSLRGLSPPEAFF; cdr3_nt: TGTGCCAGCAGTTTAAGGGGACTCTCTCCACCTGAAGCTTTCTTT
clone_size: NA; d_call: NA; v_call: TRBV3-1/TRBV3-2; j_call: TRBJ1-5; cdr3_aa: CASSQESRSSQPQHF; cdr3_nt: TGTGCCAGCAGCCAAGAGTCGCGGTCGTCTCAGCCCCAGCATTTT
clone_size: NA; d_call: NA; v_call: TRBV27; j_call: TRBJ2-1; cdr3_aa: CASSSSDEQFF; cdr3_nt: TGTGCCAGCAGTTCCAGCGATGAGCAGTTCTTC
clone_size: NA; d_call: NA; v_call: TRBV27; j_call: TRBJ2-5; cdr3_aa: CASSPQGETQYF; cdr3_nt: TGTGCCAGCAGTCCCCAGGGGGAGACCCAGTACTTC
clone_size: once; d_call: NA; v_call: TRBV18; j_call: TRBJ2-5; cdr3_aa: CASSPPLGGRATQYF; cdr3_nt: TGTGCCAGCTCACCACCCCTCGGGGGAAGGGCGACCCAGTACTTC